This is a list of T cell receptor beta chains from one sample in a study of CD8+ T cells in alopecia areata. Assay: immunoSEQ multiplex PCR; the TCRdb copy retains only in-frame clones and omits some. The sample lists around 200,000 clones, roughly 64% occurring once. Sequencing used CD8+ T cells sorted from blood, obtained at week 24, from a patient treated with tofacitinib. Source of these receptors: a human donor with alopecia areata. Both conserved end residues are part of each CDR3. Fields, in order: clone size, V gene, D gene, J gene, CDR3 protein, CDR3 DNA. D genes are given only for firm matches. The size of a clone is reported for some rows only, either as once, few or many, or as a class for expanded clones.

>-|TRBV15|-|TRBJ1-5
CATSRGQGYTNQPQHF
TGTGCCACCAGCAGAGGCCAGGGTTATACCAATCAGCCCCAGCATTTT
>few|TRBV6-5|-|TRBJ2-1
CASSTHYNEQFF
TGTGCCAGCAGTACACACTACAATGAGCAGTTCTTC
>-|TRBV27|-|TRBJ1-4
CASRRTTNEKLFF
TGTGCCAGCAGACGGACCACGAACGAAAAACTGTTTTTT
>-|TRBV15|-|TRBJ2-7
CATSQPGQGYEQYF
TGTGCCACCAGCCAGCCGGGGCAGGGCTACGAGCAGTACTTC
>few|TRBV5-1|TRBD1|TRBJ2-3
CASQMTGGSTDTQYF
TGCGCCAGCCAAATGACAGGGGGGAGCACAGATACGCAGTATTTT
>-|TRBV6-5|-|TRBJ1-4
CASSYSKGRGEKLFF
TGTGCCAGCAGTTACTCGAAGGGCAGGGGTGAAAAACTGTTTTTT
>-|TRBV12-5|TRBD1|TRBJ2-3
CASGRTGGLDTQYF
TGTGCTAGTGGCAGGACAGGGGGATTAGATACGCAGTATTTT
>-|TRBV7-9|-|TRBJ1-2
CASSLGPGNYGYTF
TGTGCCAGCAGCTTAGGTCCGGGAAACTATGGCTACACCTTC
>few|TRBV29-1|-|TRBJ1-2
CSVEPGEANYGYTF
TGCAGCGTTGAACCGGGGGAAGCAAACTATGGCTACACCTTC
>few|TRBV7-9|-|TRBJ2-7
CATQGFSYEQYF
TGTGCCACTCAGGGTTTCTCCTACGAGCAGTACTTC
>-|TRBV9|-|TRBJ1-2
CASSVAGGAYGYTF
TGTGCCAGCAGCGTAGCGGGGGGCGCCTATGGCTACACCTTC
>few|TRBV27|TRBD1|TRBJ2-1
CASSVRQGDNEQFF
TGTGCCAGTTCGGTGAGACAGGGAGACAATGAGCAGTTCTTC
>once|TRBV13|TRBD1|TRBJ1-4
CASSTGTGSLFF
TGTGCCAGCAGCACCGGGACAGGGTCACTGTTTTTT
>-|TRBV29-1|TRBD1|TRBJ1-2
CSVAAPPGQGDYGYTF
TGCAGCGTTGCCGCCCCTCCGGGACAGGGTGATTATGGCTACACCTTC
>once|TRBV6-1|TRBD1|TRBJ2-7
CASGPGTGGLPPHF
TGTGCCAGCGGCCCCGGGACAGGGGGCTTGCCCCCTCATTTC
>-|TRBV4-1|-|TRBJ1-4
CAVREEGNEKLFF
TGCGCCGTGCGGGAGGAAGGCAATGAAAAACTGTTTTTT
>-|TRBV4-1|TRBD1|TRBJ2-3
CASSLRQGSSTDTQYF
TGCGCCAGCAGCCTCCGACAGGGCTCTAGCACAGATACGCAGTATTTT
>-|TRBV6-5|-|TRBJ2-5
CASSYSGGETQYF
TGTGCCAGCAGTTACTCAGGGGGAGAGACCCAGTACTTC
>-|TRBV6-5|-|TRBJ1-1
CASSYSRTGKNTEAFF
TGTGCCAGCAGTTACTCTAGAACAGGGAAGAACACTGAAGCTTTCTTT
>-|TRBV29-1|-|TRBJ1-2
CSVEPPGRPEKAF
TGCAGCGTTGAACCCCCGGGACGCCCCGAAAAAGCCTTC
>-|TRBV5-4|TRBD1|TRBJ1-6
CASSDREISNSPLHF
TGTGCCAGCAGCGACAGGGAAATTTCGAATTCACCCCTCCACTTT
>-|TRBV29-1|-|TRBJ2-3
CSVEDLFRDTDTQYF
TGCAGCGTTGAAGATCTTTTTAGGGATACAGATACGCAGTATTTT
>-|TRBV27|-|TRBJ2-2
CASSLSRDTGELFF
TGTGCCAGCAGTTTGTCCCGGGACACCGGGGAGCTGTTTTTT
>-|TRBV13|-|TRBJ2-5
CASSLGRIWGRETQYF
TGTGCCAGCAGCTTAGGCCGGATCTGGGGCCGGGAGACCCAGTACTTC
>-|TRBV6-6|TRBD1|TRBJ1-4
CASNNRDRPNEKLFF
TGTGCCAGCAACAACCGGGACAGGCCCAATGAAAAACTGTTTTTT
>once|TRBV30|-|TRBJ2-7
CAWRWWEQYF
TGTGCCTGGAGATGGTGGGAGCAGTACTTC
>once|TRBV30|TRBD1|TRBJ2-1
CAWSTTKGDRGYNEQFF
TGTGCCTGGAGTACTACCAAGGGGGACAGGGGGTACAATGAGCAGTTCTTC
>-|TRBV19|TRBD1|TRBJ2-5
CASSSTGTGTFETQYF
TGTGCCAGTAGTAGCACCGGGACAGGAACGTTCGAGACCCAGTACTTC
>-|TRBV7-9|-|TRBJ2-3
CACGGDTDTQYF
TGTGCCTGCGGCGGGGACACAGATACGCAGTATTTT
>-|TRBV29-1|-|TRBJ1-1
CSAGIARETNTEAFF
TGCAGCGCGGGAATAGCGAGGGAAACGAACACTGAAGCTTTCTTT
>-|TRBV11-2|-|TRBJ2-1
CASAKGFGNEQFF
TGTGCCAGCGCCAAGGGGTTTGGGAATGAGCAGTTCTTC
>-|TRBV11-2|-|TRBJ2-1
CASSLSSGQFF
TGTGCCAGCAGCTTATCATCAGGCCAGTTCTTC
>-|TRBV29-1|-|TRBJ1-2
CSVDGQGRGYTF
TGCAGCGTTGATGGGCAGGGACGTGGCTACACCTTC
>few|TRBV5-1|-|TRBJ2-1
CASSLVGLYNEQFF
TGCGCCAGCAGCTTGGTGGGTCTCTACAATGAGCAGTTCTTC
>-|TRBV5-8|-|TRBJ2-7
CASSLLTGKPSYEQYF
TGTGCCAGCAGCTTGCTAACTGGGAAACCCTCCTACGAGCAGTACTTC
>few|TRBV29-1|TRBD1|TRBJ2-7
CSVEKPGQGYEQYF
TGCAGCGTTGAAAAACCAGGACAGGGCTACGAGCAGTACTTC
>-|TRBV4-1|TRBD1|TRBJ1-6
CASSQSTGSSSPLHF
TGCGCCAGCAGCCAATCGACAGGGAGCTCTTCACCCCTCCACTTT
>few|TRBV5-1|-|TRBJ2-2
CASSLAVRTPTGELFF
TGCGCCAGCAGCTTGGCCGTTCGGACTCCCACCGGGGAGCTGTTTTTT
>-|TRBV29-1|-|TRBJ1-1
CSVVTGWANTEAFF
TGCAGCGTTGTTACAGGGTGGGCGAACACTGAAGCTTTCTTT
>-|TRBV5-1|TRBD1|TRBJ2-2
CASSSGTGEDRIPRGAPGELFF
TGCGCCAGCAGCTCCGGGACAGGGGAAGACCGTATCCCCCGGGGGGCCCCCGGGGAGCTGTTTTTT
>few|TRBV30|-|TRBJ2-6
CAWSYYGANVLTF
TGTGCCTGGAGCTACTACGGGGCCAACGTCCTGACTTTC